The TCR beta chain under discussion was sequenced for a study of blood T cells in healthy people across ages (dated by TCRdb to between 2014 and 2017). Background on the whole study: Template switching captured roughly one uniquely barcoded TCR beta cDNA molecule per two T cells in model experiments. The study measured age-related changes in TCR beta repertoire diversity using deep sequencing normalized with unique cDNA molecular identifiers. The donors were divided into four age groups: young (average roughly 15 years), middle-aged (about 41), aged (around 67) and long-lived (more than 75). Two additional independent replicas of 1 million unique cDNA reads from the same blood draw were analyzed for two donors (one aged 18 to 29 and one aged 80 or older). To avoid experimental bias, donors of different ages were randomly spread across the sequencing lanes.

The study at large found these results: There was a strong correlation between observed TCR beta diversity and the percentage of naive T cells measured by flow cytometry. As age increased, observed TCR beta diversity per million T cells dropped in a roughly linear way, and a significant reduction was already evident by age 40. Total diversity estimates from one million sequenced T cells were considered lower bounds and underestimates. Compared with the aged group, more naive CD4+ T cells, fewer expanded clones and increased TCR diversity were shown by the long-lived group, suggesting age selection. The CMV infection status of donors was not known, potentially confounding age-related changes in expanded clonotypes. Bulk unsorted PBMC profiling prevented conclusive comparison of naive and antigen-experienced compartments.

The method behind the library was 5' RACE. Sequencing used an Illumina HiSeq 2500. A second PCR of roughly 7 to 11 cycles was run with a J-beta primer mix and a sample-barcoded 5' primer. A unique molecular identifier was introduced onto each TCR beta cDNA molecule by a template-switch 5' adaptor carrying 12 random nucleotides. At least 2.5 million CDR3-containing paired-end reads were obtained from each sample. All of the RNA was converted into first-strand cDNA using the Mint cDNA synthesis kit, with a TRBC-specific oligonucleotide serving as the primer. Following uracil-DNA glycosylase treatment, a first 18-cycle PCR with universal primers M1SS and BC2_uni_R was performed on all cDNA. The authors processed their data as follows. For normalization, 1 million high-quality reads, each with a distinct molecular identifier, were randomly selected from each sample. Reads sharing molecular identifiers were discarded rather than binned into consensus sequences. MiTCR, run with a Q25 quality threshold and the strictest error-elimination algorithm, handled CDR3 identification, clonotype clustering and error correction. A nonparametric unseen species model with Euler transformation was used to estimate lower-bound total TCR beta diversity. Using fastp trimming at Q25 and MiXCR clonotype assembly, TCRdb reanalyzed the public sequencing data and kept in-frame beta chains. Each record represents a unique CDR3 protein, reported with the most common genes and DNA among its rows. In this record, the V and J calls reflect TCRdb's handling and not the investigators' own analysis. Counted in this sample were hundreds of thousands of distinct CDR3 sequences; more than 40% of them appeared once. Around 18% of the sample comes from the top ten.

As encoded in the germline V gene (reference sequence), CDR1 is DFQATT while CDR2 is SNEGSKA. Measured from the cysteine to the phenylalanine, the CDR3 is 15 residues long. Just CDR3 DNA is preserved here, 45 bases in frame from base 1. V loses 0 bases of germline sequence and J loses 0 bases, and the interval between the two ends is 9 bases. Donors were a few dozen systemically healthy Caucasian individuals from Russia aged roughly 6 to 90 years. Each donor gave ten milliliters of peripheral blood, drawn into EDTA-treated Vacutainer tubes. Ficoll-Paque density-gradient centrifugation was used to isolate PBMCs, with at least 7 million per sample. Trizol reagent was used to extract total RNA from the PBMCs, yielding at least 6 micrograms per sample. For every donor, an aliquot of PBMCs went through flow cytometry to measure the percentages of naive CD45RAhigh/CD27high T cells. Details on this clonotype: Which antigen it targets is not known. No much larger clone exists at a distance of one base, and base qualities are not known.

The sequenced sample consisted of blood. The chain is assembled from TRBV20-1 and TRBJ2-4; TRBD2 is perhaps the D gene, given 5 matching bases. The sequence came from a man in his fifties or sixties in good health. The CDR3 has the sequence CSARDVGLAKNIQYF. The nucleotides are TGCAGTGCTAGAGATGTAGGACTAGCCAAAAACATTCAGTACTTC.